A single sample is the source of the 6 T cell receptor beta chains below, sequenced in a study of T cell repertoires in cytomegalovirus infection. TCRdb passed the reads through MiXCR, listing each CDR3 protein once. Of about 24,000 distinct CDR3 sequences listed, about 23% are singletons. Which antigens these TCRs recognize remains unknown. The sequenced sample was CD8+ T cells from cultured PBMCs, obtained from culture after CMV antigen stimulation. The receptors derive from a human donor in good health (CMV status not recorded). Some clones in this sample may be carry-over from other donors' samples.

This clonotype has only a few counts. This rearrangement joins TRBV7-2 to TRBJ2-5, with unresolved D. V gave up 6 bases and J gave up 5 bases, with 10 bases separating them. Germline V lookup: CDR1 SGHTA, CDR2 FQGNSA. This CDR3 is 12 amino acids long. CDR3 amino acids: CASSQGWETQYF. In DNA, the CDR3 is TGTGCCAGCAGTCAAGGGTGGGAGACCCAGTACTTC.

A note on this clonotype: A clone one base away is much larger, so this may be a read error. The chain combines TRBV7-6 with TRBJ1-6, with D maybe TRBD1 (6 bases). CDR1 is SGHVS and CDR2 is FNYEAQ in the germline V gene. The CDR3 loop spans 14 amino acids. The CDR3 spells CASSQLGGLRPLLF. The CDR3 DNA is TGTGCCAGCAGCCAGTTGGGGGGCCTAAGGCCCCTCCTCTTT. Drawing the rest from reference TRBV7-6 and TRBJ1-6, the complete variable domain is GAGVSQSPRYKVTKRGQDVALRCDPISGHVSLYWYRQALGQGPEFLTYFNYEAQQDKSGLPNDRFSAERPEGSISTLTIQRTEQRDSAMYRCASSQLGGLRPLLFGNGTRLTVT.

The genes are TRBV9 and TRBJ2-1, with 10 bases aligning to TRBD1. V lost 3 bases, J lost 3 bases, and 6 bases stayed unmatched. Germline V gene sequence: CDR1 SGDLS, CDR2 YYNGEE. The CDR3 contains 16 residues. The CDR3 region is CASSATTGGVYNEQFF. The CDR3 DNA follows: TGTGCCAGCAGCGCAACGACAGGGGGCGTCTACAATGAGCAGTTCTTC. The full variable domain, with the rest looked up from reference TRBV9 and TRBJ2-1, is DSGVTQTPKHLITATGQRVTLRCSPRSGDLSVYWYQQSLDQGLQFLIQYYNGEERAKGNILERFSAQQFPDLHSELNLSSLELGDSALYFCASSATTGGVYNEQFFGPGTRLTVL.

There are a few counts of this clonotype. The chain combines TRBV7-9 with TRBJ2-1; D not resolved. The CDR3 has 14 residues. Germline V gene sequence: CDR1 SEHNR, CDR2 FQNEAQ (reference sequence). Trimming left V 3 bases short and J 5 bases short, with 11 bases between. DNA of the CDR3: TGTGCCAGCAGCTTTTGGGCCATACACAATGAGCAGTTCTTC. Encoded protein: CASSFWAIHNEQFF.

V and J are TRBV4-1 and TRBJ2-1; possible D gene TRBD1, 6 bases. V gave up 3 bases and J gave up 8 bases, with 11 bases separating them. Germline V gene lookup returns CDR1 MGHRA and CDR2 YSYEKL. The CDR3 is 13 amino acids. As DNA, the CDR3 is TGCGCCAGCAGCCATCCAGGGGTTGATGAGCAGTTCTTC. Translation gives CASSHPGVDEQFF.

The CDR3 region is CASSPGLAYVTSTDTQYF. The DNA of the CDR3 is TGTGCCAGCAGTCCGGGACTAGCGTACGTAACTAGCACAGATACGCAGTATTTT. The chain joins TRBV12-3 or TRBV12-4 to TRBJ2-3, with 10 bases that match TRBD2. V gave up 5 bases and J gave up 0 bases; unmatched junction bases: 11. The CDR3 contains 18 residues.